These 12 T cell receptor beta chains originate from one sample sequenced in a study of blood T cell repertoires in COVID-19 (TCRdb year 2020). The receptor library was made with the immunoSEQ multiplex PCR assay. TCRdb mirrors the immuneACCESS table, restricted to in-frame sequences. Some clones are absent from its copies; in checked studies, under half trace to an unresolved V gene, and the reason for the others is unknown. This sample gives over 150,000 clones in total; approximately 86% of them show up just once. Jointly, the top ten make up 3% to 4.5% of the sample. Sequencing was carried out using peripheral blood. All receptors derive from a woman aged 55-75 years who had recovered from COVID-19.

With regard to this clone: Other DNA sequences in this sample translate to the same CDR3. This chain joins TRBV12-3 or TRBV12-4 and TRBJ1-1; 9 positions match TRBD1. Trimming at V came to 6 bases and at J to 4 bases, leaving 3 bases not matched to a gene. The CDR3 spans 13 residues. CDR3 protein: CASSTDRGTEAFF. The CDR3, as DNA: TGTGCCAGCAGCACGGACAGGGGCACTGAAGCTTTCTTT.

Here the CDR3 DNA reads TGTGCCAGCGGCGGCCGGGGGAGGGTGGGCTACACCTTC. This gives the protein CASGGRGRVGYTF. This sequence joins TRBV28 and TRBJ1-2, with D possibly TRBD1 on 5 matching bases. Germline V gives CDR1 MDHEN, CDR2 SYDVKM. Between the trimmed V and J ends, which lost 8 bases and 8 bases, there was a span of 18 bases. This CDR3 spans 13 amino acids.

The V call is TRBV29-1, the J call TRBJ2-3; 9 bases agree with TRBD1. Germline CDR1 and CDR2: SQVTM and ANQGSEA. The CDR3 is 15 residues long. J gave up 0 bases and V 2 bases, and 3 bases lay outside the gene matches. The CDR3, as DNA: TGCAGCGTTGAAAAGGGGACAGGGAGCACAGATACGCAGTATTTT. This translates into CSVEKGTGSTDTQYF.

The CDR3: CASSLTVSGSTDTQYF. CDR3 DNA sequence: TGTGCCAGCAGCTTAACGGTTAGCGGTAGCACAGATACGCAGTATTTT. V usage is TRBV7-3 and J usage is TRBJ2-3; TRBD2 might be the D (6 bases). V was clipped by 0 bases and J by 0 bases, with 10 bases between them. This CDR3 is 16 amino acids long. Germline lookup yields CDR1 SGHTA and CDR2 FQGTGA.

The rearrangement joins TRBV30 to TRBJ1-5, with 9 bases fitting TRBD1. V shed 8 bases and J 6 bases; nucleotides not matched to a gene: 8. From germline, CDR1 is GTSNPN and CDR2 SVGIG (reference sequence). The CDR3 has 13 amino acids. The CDR3 nucleotides read TGTGCCATTGACAGGGGGGAGGGTCAGCCCCAGCATTTT. It is translated as CAIDRGEGQPQHF.

CDR3 sequence reads: CASRSGTKQFF. The CDR3, as DNA: TGTGCCAGCAGGTCCGGGACTAAGCAGTTCTTC. V is TRBV28 and J is TRBJ2-1; 7 positions agree with TRBD2. The CDR3 has 11 amino acids. Germline V gene data show CDR1 as MDHEN and CDR2 as SYDVKM. Losses at the gene ends were 6 bases for V and 11 bases for J; bases not matched to a gene: 4.

The chain links TRBV6-1 to TRBJ1-3; D is ambiguous. Per the germline V gene, CDR1 is MNHNS and CDR2 is SASEGT. There are 15 residues in the CDR3. V gave up 1 base and J gave up 2 bases, with 9 bases separating them. The CDR3 DNA sequence: TGTGCCAGCAGTGAAGGGGTACTAACTGGAAACACCATATATTTT. Translating it yields CASSEGVLTGNTIYF.

The chain recombines TRBV7-9 with TRBJ1-1; 9 bases are a match to TRBD1. This CDR3 is built from 14 residues. The ends lost 4 bases at V and 3 bases at J; junction bases unmatched: 3. CDR1 is SEHNR and CDR2 is FQNEAQ in the germline V gene (reference sequence). The CDR3 loop reads CASSSGQGYTEAFF. As DNA, the CDR3 is TGTGCCAGCAGCTCCGGACAGGGGTACACTGAAGCTTTCTTT.

The chain uses TRBV6-6 and TRBJ2-5; 10 positions agree with TRBD2. The germline V gene has CDR1 MNHNY and CDR2 SVGAGI (reference sequence). V dropped 1 base and J dropped 4; count of bases not matched to a gene: 3. CDR3 length: 15 amino acids. CDR3 in amino acids: CASSYWTSGLETQYF. The CDR3 region has the DNA TGTGCCAGCAGTTACTGGACTAGCGGATTAGAGACCCAGTACTTC.

Points on this clone: At the DNA level, this CDR3 is encoded by other sequences in the same sample as well. The chain joins TRBV18 to TRBJ2-5; D may be TRBD1 (6 bases). The V gene's germline CDR1 is KGHSH and CDR2 LQKENI. The CDR3 extends over 13 amino acids. The germline V and J ends were trimmed by 2 bases and 2 bases, with 6 bases remaining between them. The CDR3 sequence is CASSPGQQETQYF. CDR3 nucleotides: TGTGCCAGCTCACCAGGACAGCAAGAGACCCAGTACTTC.

V gene TRBV11-2 combines with J gene TRBJ2-5, with TRBD2 as a possible D gene (5 bases). Germline-derived CDR1 and CDR2 are SGHAT and FQNNGV. The V end lost 5 bases, the J end lost 5 bases, and 18 bases lay between the germline ends. This CDR3 region has 15 residues. The CDR3: CASSLGEAGFETQYF. CDR3 nucleotide sequence: TGTGCCAGCAGCCTCGGCGAGGCGGGTTTCGAGACCCAGTACTTC.

This clone was observed a handful of times. The chain has TRBV12-3 or TRBV12-4 and TRBJ2-2; D is unclear. There are 12 residues in the CDR3. The V end lost 6 bases, the J end lost 5 bases, and 7 bases lay between the germline ends. CDR3 sequence (DNA): TGTGCCAGCAGGGCCCCAACCGGGGAGCTGTTTTTT. Its translation: CASRAPTGELFF.